The next 10 T cell receptor beta chains were all read from a single sample in a study of cytotoxic CD8 clonotypes in ibrutinib-treated CLL. TCRdb keeps only in-frame clones here, not all; method: immunoSEQ multiplex PCR. The table includes a few hundred thousand clones, roughly 85% detected once. The sample consisted of PBMCs, taken before ibrutinib treatment. These receptors were obtained from a human donor with chronic lymphocytic leukemia.

As DNA, the CDR3 is TGTGCCAGCAGTCCCGACAGGAGCTATGGCTACACCTTC. Amino acid sequence: CASSPDRSYGYTF. This sequence joins TRBV2 and TRBJ1-2; D possibly corresponds to TRBD1 (6 bases). Germline V lookup: CDR1 SNHLY, CDR2 FYNNEI. The CDR3 has 13 amino acids. Trimming stripped 5 bases from V and 4 bases from J, with 11 bases between.

Concerning this clone itself: The same CDR3 is also encoded by other DNA sequences in this sample. This chain links TRBV7-3 with TRBJ1-1; D is unclear. Trimming removed 5 bases at V and 0 bases at J, with 7 bases between. This CDR3 spans 13 amino acids. Germline V gene lookup returns CDR1 SGHTA and CDR2 FQGTGA. The CDR3 DNA sequence: TGTGCCAGCAGCCTGTATATGAACACTGAAGCTTTCTTT. It yields the protein CASSLYMNTEAFF.

This chain joins TRBV27 and TRBJ2-1, with D perhaps assigned TRBD1 or TRBD2 (5 bases each). The germline V and J ends were trimmed by 6 bases and 3 bases, with 12 bases remaining between them. This CDR3 is built from 14 residues. Germline loops: CDR1 MNHEY, CDR2 SMNVEV (reference sequence). CDR3 bases: TGTGCCAGCAGCGAGGGGTTCGGCTACAATGAGCAGTTCTTC. Its translation is CASSEGFGYNEQFF.

The V call is TRBV7-6, the J call TRBJ1-1; D gene unclear. Between the trimmed V and J ends, which lost 1 base and 0 bases, there was a span of 6 bases. The CDR3 loop spans 14 amino acids. The germline CDR1 and CDR2 sequences are SGHVS and FNYEAQ. CDR3 protein: CASSLGDLNTEAFF. CDR3 in DNA: TGTGCCAGCAGCTTAGGGGATCTGAACACTGAAGCTTTCTTT.

This chain uses TRBV5-1 with TRBJ1-1; D is unclear. CDR3 size: 13 residues. CDR1 and CDR2 from the germline V gene are SGHRS and YFSETQ. With 4 bases removed from V and 3 bases from J, the gap between germline ends came to 10 bases. CDR3 in amino acids: CASSNTEYTEAFF. The DNA of the CDR3 is TGCGCCAGCAGCAATACAGAGTACACTGAAGCTTTCTTT.

V gene TRBV21-1 combines with J gene TRBJ2-7; the table's D call, TRBD1, was not checked against the DNA. TRBV21-1 is flagged as a pseudogene. The CDR3 is 16 amino acids. CDR3 residues: CASSKDFGTASYEQYF. CDR3 DNA sequence: TGTGCCAGCAGCAAAGATTTCGGGACAGCGTCCTACGAGCAGTACTTC.

The chain has TRBV9 and TRBJ2-1, with 7 bases lining up with TRBD2. V dropped 2 bases and J dropped 9; count of bases not matched to a gene: 17. CDR1 is SGDLS, CDR2 YYNGEE, per germline. This CDR3 comprises 17 residues. For the CDR3, the DNA is TGTGCCAGCAGCGTCCGAAGTACGGCGGGAGCCTTAAGTGAGCAGTTCTTC. Encoded protein: CASSVRSTAGALSEQFF.

The chain's CDR3 is CASSLRGAETQYF. Written as DNA, the CDR3 is TGTGCCAGCAGTTTGAGGGGTGCAGAGACCCAGTACTTC. This chain links TRBV28 with TRBJ2-5; D is possibly TRBD1 or TRBD2 (5 bases each). The germline gives CDR1 MDHEN, CDR2 SYDVKM. V lost 3 bases and J lost 4, with 9 bases in between. The CDR3 spans 13 residues.

The V and J genes are TRBV30 and TRBJ2-7; a weak D match, TRBD1 (5 bases). Deletions cut 5 bases from V and 3 bases from J, with 8 bases between. This CDR3 region has 11 residues. Per germline, CDR1 GTSNPN and CDR2 SVGIG (reference sequence). The CDR3 DNA reads as TGTGCCTGGCAGGGAATCTACGAGCAGTACTTC. This translates into CAWQGIYEQYF.

The V and J genes are TRBV4-3 and TRBJ2-1; D ambiguous. The CDR3 spans 17 residues. Trimming stripped 1 base from V and 4 bases from J, with 17 bases between. In germline, CDR1 is LGHNA, CDR2 YSLEER. The CDR3 DNA sequence: TGCGCCAGCAGCCAAGGGTCAGGCTACACGTGGTACAATGAGCAGTTCTTC. It specifies CASSQGSGYTWYNEQFF.